This T cell receptor (beta chain) was recorded in a study of cytomegalovirus exposure and HLA in healthy donors. Whole-study findings and limits: Presence/absence analyses rested on an assumption that sequencing depth was roughly uniform across donors.

Notes on this clone: Its specificity is unknown.

This CDR3 has 13 residues. V gave up 0 bases and J gave up 11 bases, with 11 bases separating them. Germline V gene data show CDR1 as MNHEY and CDR2 as SVGAGI. 60 Vbeta and 13 Jbeta primers were used in PCR. Profiling relied on immunoSEQ multiplex PCR, and the TCRdb table lists in-frame clones only, not all of them. This table has over 100,000 clones, over 60% appearing once. The chain combines TRBV6-5 with TRBJ2-1, with D possibly TRBD1 on 6 matching bases. The TCR comes from a woman in her 40s in good health and CMV-seropositive. Specimen: PBMCs. CDR3 bases: TGTGCCAGCAGTTACTCCTCCAGGGGTCAGCAGTTCTTC. This translates into CASSYSSRGQQFF.